The entry below describes one T cell receptor (beta chain). Original processing methods: Amplification with reference gene primers provided the estimates of nucleated cell counts. Some clones are missing from TCRdb's copy, which holds only in-frame ones; the method was immunoSEQ multiplex PCR. V and J calls and clone size follow that table, whereas D and trimming were derived from the DNA. Seen here are approximately 360,000 clones, around 86% observed once, and the top ten hold roughly 5.1%. These data originate in a study of blood T cell repertoires in COVID-19. Study in general: The origin of the acute and convalescent COVID-19 samples was the United States, Italy and Spain. PBMCs, B-cell-depleted T cells, or T cells were the source of the cDNA or gDNA that made up the material.

Trimming stripped 2 bases from V and 0 bases from J, with 8 bases between. The germline gives CDR1 SNHLY, CDR2 FYNNEI. The CDR3 sequence is 15 residues long. Cohort assignment relied on participant-reported clinical history. The V and J genes are TRBV2 and TRBJ1-3; the D is unclear. The clonotype originates from a woman between 45 and 65 years old who had recovered from COVID-19. Sequences were obtained from PBMCs or T cells enriched from blood (not recorded which). This CDR3 is CASSEQVSSGNTIYF. The CDR3 bases are TGTGCCAGCAGTGAACAAGTGAGCTCTGGAAACACCATATATTTT.